The next 27 T cell receptor beta chains were all read from a single sample in a study of OX40 agonist ivuxolimab in advanced cancers. To prepare the library, the immunoSEQ multiplex PCR assay was applied. TCRdb mirrors the immuneACCESS table, restricted to in-frame sequences. Some clones are absent from its copies; in checked studies, under half trace to an unresolved V gene, and the reason for the others is unknown. The table for this sample lists 45,000 or so clones; around 90% of them were counted only once. The ten largest clones capture around 19% of the sample. Sequencing was performed on CD4+ or CD8+ T cells sorted from blood, taken in a trial of the OX40 agonist ivuxolimab. The receptors originated from an adult with an advanced solid tumor such as melanoma, head and neck, liver or kidney cancer.

This sequence joins TRBV28 and TRBJ2-2; D unclear. The CDR3 consists of 13 residues. Germline CDR1 reads MDHEN; CDR2 reads SYDVKM. With 2 bases removed from V and 3 bases from J, the gap between germline ends came to 4 bases. This CDR3 reads CASSLGYTGELFF. DNA for the CDR3: TGTGCCAGCAGTTTAGGGTACACCGGGGAGCTGTTTTTT.

This rearrangement joins TRBV6-5 to TRBJ2-2; D remains ambiguous. Trimming pared 2 bases from V and 8 bases from J, leaving 6 bases between. CDR3 length equals 12 residues. Germline CDR1 reads MNHEY; CDR2 reads SVGAGI. CDR3 in amino acids: CASSYGYGELFF. As DNA, the CDR3 is TGTGCCAGCAGTTACGGCTATGGGGAGCTGTTTTTT.

The rearrangement uses TRBV7-3 and TRBJ2-2, with D possibly being TRBD1 (5 bases). Germline V gene sequence: CDR1 SGHTA, CDR2 FQGTGA. The CDR3 runs 13 residues. Trimming cost V 4 bases and J 5 bases, with 8 bases left between them. CDR3 sequence reads: CASSSSGTGELFF. CDR3 in DNA: TGTGCCAGCAGCTCTTCAGGGACCGGGGAGCTGTTTTTT.

V gene TRBV27 combines with J gene TRBJ2-1, with 10 bases aligning to TRBD1. With 4 bases clipped from V and 4 bases from J, the junction kept 4 bases outside the gene matches. Germline-derived CDR1 and CDR2 are MNHEY and SMNVEV (reference sequence). The length of the CDR3 is 15 residues. This chain's CDR3 is CASSSTGGGYNEQFF. In DNA form, the CDR3 reads TGTGCCAGCAGTTCGACAGGGGGCGGGTACAATGAGCAGTTCTTC.

CDR3 region: CASSHSDSTDTQYF. In DNA, the CDR3 is TGTGCCAGCAGCCACAGTGATAGCACAGATACGCAGTATTTT. The rearrangement uses TRBV28 and TRBJ2-3, with D unclear. The CDR3 extends over 14 amino acids. The V end was cut by 6 bases, the J end by 0 bases, with 10 bases between. Germline V gene sequence: CDR1 MDHEN, CDR2 SYDVKM.

The V gene is TRBV9, the J gene TRBJ2-3; TRBD1 or TRBD2 may be the D gene (6 bases each). Germline V gene sequence: CDR1 SGDLS, CDR2 YYNGEE. V gave up 0 bases and J gave up 3 bases, with 8 bases separating them. The CDR3 has 14 amino acids. The CDR3 nucleotides are TGTGCCAGCAGCGTAGAGGGGGGAACAGATACGCAGTATTTT. Residues: CASSVEGGTDTQYF. The complete variable domain, with remaining parts taken from reference TRBV9 and TRBJ2-3, reads DSGVTQTPKHLITATGQRVTLRCSPRSGDLSVYWYQQSLDQGLQFLIQYYNGEERAKGNILERFSAQQFPDLHSELNLSSLELGDSALYFCASSVEGGTDTQYFGPGTRLTVL.

The V gene is TRBV27, the J gene TRBJ2-5, with 13 bases aligning to TRBD2. Germline V lookup: CDR1 MNHEY, CDR2 SMNVEV (reference sequence). This CDR3 has 16 amino acids. Trimming cost V 2 bases and J 5 bases; bases outside gene matches: 5. CDR3 nucleotide sequence: TGTGCCAGCAGTTTAGGGACTAGCGGGGCGGGTGAGACCCAGTACTTC. This encodes CASSLGTSGAGETQYF.

This rearrangement joins TRBV7-3 to TRBJ2-1; D gene uncertain. The CDR3 runs 14 residues. V lost 0 bases to trimming and J lost 7 bases, with 10 bases between them. CDR1 SGHTA and CDR2 FQGTGA come from the germline V gene. DNA of the CDR3: TGTGCCAGCAGCTTAACTCAGGCTACTAATGAGCAGTTCTTC. It encodes CASSLTQATNEQFF.

The chain combines TRBV5-1 with TRBJ2-3; 10 nucleotides align to TRBD2. From germline, CDR1 is SGHRS and CDR2 YFSETQ. J was trimmed by 2 bases and V by 3 bases; bases with no gene match: 3. CDR3 length: 15 residues. For the CDR3, the DNA is TGCGCCAGCAGCTATACTAGCGGGGTCACAGATACGCAGTATTTT. Residues: CASSYTSGVTDTQYF. Variable domain in full (rest from reference TRBV5-1 and TRBJ2-3): KAGVTQTPRYLIKTRGQQVTLSCSPISGHRSVSWYQQTPGQGLQFLFEYFSETQRNKGNFPGRFSGRQFSNSRSEMNVSTLELGDSALYLCASSYTSGVTDTQYFGPGTRLTVL.

The rearrangement uses TRBV2 and TRBJ1-3; no clear D. The CDR3 consists of 14 residues. CDR1 and CDR2 (germline): SNHLY, FYNNEI. Trimming removed 6 bases from V and 3 bases from J, with 12 bases in between. The CDR3 sequence: CASRAGKYGNTIYF. The CDR3 bases are TGTGCCAGCAGAGCCGGGAAGTATGGAAACACCATATATTTT.

As concerns this clone: The identical CDR3 is also encoded by other nucleotide sequences in the sample. The gene calls are TRBV5-6 and TRBJ2-1; D could derive from TRBD1 or TRBD2 (5 bases each). Germline V gives CDR1 SGHDT, CDR2 YYEEEE. The CDR3 has 13 amino acids. The ends were cut back, 4 bases at V and 4 bases at J, with 9 bases in the middle. CDR3 nucleotides: TGTGCCAGCAGCCTAGGGGAGTACAATGAGCAGTTCTTC. Its translation: CASSLGEYNEQFF.

The count of this clone is one. V is TRBV7-3 and J is TRBJ2-1; no clear D gene. Trimming pared 6 bases from V and 7 bases from J, leaving 19 bases between. Germline assignment: CDR1 SGHTA and CDR2 FQGTGA. The CDR3 runs 15 residues. This CDR3 is CASSPDLSATNEQFF. The CDR3 coding sequence is TGTGCCAGCAGTCCGGACCTCTCGGCTACAAATGAGCAGTTCTTC. Together with reference TRBV7-3 and TRBJ2-1, the CDR3 gives the full variable domain: GAGVSQTPSNKVTEKGKYVELRCDPISGHTALYWYRQSLGQGPEFLIYFQGTGAADDSGLPNDRFFAVRPEGSVSTLKIQRTERGDSAVYLCASSPDLSATNEQFFGPGTRLTVL.

The V call is TRBV4-1, the J call TRBJ2-2, with D maybe TRBD2 (6 bases). The CDR3 is 15 residues long. CDR1 MGHRA and CDR2 YSYEKL come from the germline V gene. Trimming took off 9 bases at V and 3 bases at J, with 17 bases between the two ends. The CDR3 DNA reads TGCGCCAGTGCGGGGTTCGTAGGGGACACCGGGGAGCTGTTTTTT. Residues: CASAGFVGDTGELFF.

The chain recombines TRBV28 with TRBJ1-2; a weak D match, TRBD1 (6 bases). CDR1 and CDR2 (germline): MDHEN, SYDVKM. This CDR3 has 14 amino acids. V lost 6 bases and J 6 bases, leaving 17 bases between the germline ends. The CDR3 region is CASRFTGMLDGYTF. Written as DNA, the CDR3 is TGTGCCAGCAGATTTACAGGGATGTTGGATGGCTACACCTTC.

The chain carries TRBV6-5 and TRBJ1-1; 8 positions agree with TRBD1. The V and J ends lost 4 bases and 11 bases, in that order; junction bases with no gene match: 15. This CDR3 region has 15 residues. CDR1 MNHEY and CDR2 SVGAGI come from the germline V gene. The CDR3 DNA is TGTGCCAGCAGTTTCCCAGGACAGGGTATGATCGAGGCTTTCTTT. It codes for CASSFPGQGMIEAFF.

The chain is built from TRBV14 and TRBJ1-1; no reliable D call. Between the trimmed V and J ends, which lost 4 bases and 3 bases, there was a span of 12 bases. Germline V gives CDR1 SGHDN, CDR2 FVKESK. There are 14 residues in the CDR3. CDR3 sequence: CASSPLEGDTEAFF. As DNA, the CDR3 is TGTGCCAGCAGCCCACTCGAGGGAGACACTGAAGCTTTCTTT.

The chain recombines TRBV14 with TRBJ2-5, with 11 bases aligning to TRBD2. V shed 5 bases, J shed 1 base, and the junction held 6 bases outside the gene matches. This CDR3 spans 16 amino acids. Germline assignment: CDR1 SGHDN and CDR2 FVKESK. CDR3 sequence: CASSSWTSGSQETQYF. The CDR3 nucleotides are TGTGCCAGCAGCTCATGGACTAGCGGGTCCCAAGAGACCCAGTACTTC.

This clone was seen only once. The chain combines TRBV5-6 with TRBJ2-7; the D call may be TRBD1 or TRBD2 (5 bases each). The CDR3 runs 12 residues. Germline loops: CDR1 SGHDT, CDR2 YYEEEE. V lost 1 base, J lost 5 bases, and 7 bases lay in between. The CDR3 protein is CASSLRDHEQYV. The CDR3 nucleotides read TGTGCCAGCAGCTTGAGGGACCACGAGCAGTACGTC.

The rearrangement links TRBV7-2 to TRBJ2-2, with 8 bases aligning to TRBD2. The germline CDR1 and CDR2 sequences are SGHTA and FQGNSA. The CDR3 has 19 residues. V shed 5 bases and J 1 base; nucleotides not matched to a gene: 15. In DNA form, the CDR3 reads TGTGCCAGCAGCCCCCACGAGTCGGGGGGGCCCAGGAACACCGGGGAGCTGTTTTTT. Translated, it gives CASSPHESGGPRNTGELFF.

J is TRBJ2-1 and V is TRBV5-8, with unresolved D. Germline values: CDR1 SGHTS, CDR2 YDEGEE. V gave up 5 bases and J gave up 5 bases, with 8 bases separating them. The CDR3 extends over 12 amino acids. This chain's CDR3 is CASSGHDNEQFF. The CDR3 DNA sequence: TGTGCCAGCAGTGGTCACGACAATGAGCAGTTCTTC.

In DNA, the CDR3 is TGTGCTAGTGGCCCGGTTTGGGACAACTATGGCTACACCTTC. It translates to CASGPVWDNYGYTF. The V and J genes are TRBV12-5 and TRBJ1-2, with TRBD1 as a possible D gene (5 bases). Trimming shortened V by 6 bases and J by 2 bases, and 13 bases separated the two germline ends. Germline V lookup: CDR1 LGHNT, CDR2 FRNRAP. This CDR3 comprises 14 residues.

This clone was seen just once. This chain joins TRBV7-9 and TRBJ2-4; possibly TRBD1 for D (6 bases). There are 15 residues in the CDR3. Trimming left V 5 bases short and J 4 bases short, with 15 bases between. Germline-derived CDR1 and CDR2 are SEHNR and FQNEAQ (reference sequence). CDR3 sequence: CASSQDSWGKNIQYF. CDR3 sequence (DNA): TGTGCCAGCAGCCAGGACAGTTGGGGAAAAAACATTCAGTACTTC.

The J gene is TRBJ2-7, the V gene TRBV9, with D maybe TRBD1 (6 bases). Germline V gene sequence: CDR1 SGDLS, CDR2 YYNGEE. The CDR3 is 13 residues long. Deletions cut 4 bases from V and 7 bases from J, with 15 bases between. The CDR3: CASSPQETGEQYV. CDR3 sequence (DNA): TGTGCCAGCAGCCCTCAGGAAACAGGGGAGCAGTACGTC.

V is TRBV7-6 and J is TRBJ1-2; tentative D call: TRBD1 (5 bases). The CDR3 is 15 residues long. V lost 5 bases to trimming and J lost 3 bases, with 16 bases between them. Germline-derived CDR1 and CDR2 are SGHVS and FNYEAQ. CDR3 sequence (DNA): TGTGCCAGCAGCCCCCGCGAGGGGTTCGACTATGGCTACACCTTC. It codes for CASSPREGFDYGYTF.

The CDR3 protein is CASDTDPSDEQYF. DNA of the CDR3: TGTGCCAGCGATACAGACCCGAGCGACGAGCAGTACTTC. The gene calls are TRBV28 and TRBJ2-7; D gene uncertain. Germline lookup yields CDR1 MDHEN and CDR2 SYDVKM. V lost 8 bases to trimming and J lost 5 bases, with 16 bases between them. The length of the CDR3 is 13 residues.

The genes are TRBV6-5 and TRBJ2-1; possibly TRBD1 for D (6 bases). This CDR3 has 16 amino acids. Germline assignment: CDR1 MNHEY and CDR2 SVGAGI. The ends were cut back, 4 bases at V and 3 bases at J, with 16 bases in the middle. In DNA, the CDR3 is TGTGCCAGCAGTTTCGGGACACTGACCCGCTACAATGAGCAGTTCTTC. It codes for CASSFGTLTRYNEQFF.

The V gene is TRBV27, the J gene TRBJ1-1; tentatively, D is TRBD1 (6 bases). This CDR3 comprises 14 residues. Germline assignment: CDR1 MNHEY and CDR2 SMNVEV (reference sequence). Trimming cost V 7 bases and J 2 bases, with 14 bases left between them. DNA for the CDR3: TGTGCCAGCACCTTGACAGGCGCTAACACTGAAGCTTTCTTT. Translated, it gives CASTLTGANTEAFF.